The rows below give T cell receptor beta chains drawn from one sample of a study of shared clonotypes between healthy human individuals. Here immunoSEQ multiplex PCR was the method, and the copy in TCRdb shows in-frame clones only, minus some. The repertoire consists of around 700,000 clones, with over 65% occurring once and the leading ten covering more than 1.5%. Specimen: memory CD4+ T cells sorted from blood. The receptor source for this set is a woman aged 25 to 45 in good health. Both conserved end residues are part of each CDR3. D genes are given only for firm matches. Part of the rows lack a size; the others show once, few, many or a class for expanded clones.

v_call	cdr3_length	clone_size	j_call	d_call	cdr3_nt	cdr3_aa
TRBV5-5	15	.	TRBJ2-7	.	TGTGCCAGCACCAGGGGCAACGGGCTGACCTACGAGCAGTACTTC	CASTRGNGLTYEQYF
TRBV29-1	13	.	TRBJ2-5	.	TGCAGCGTTGATAAGGGTGCGGGAGAGACCCAGTACTTC	CSVDKGAGETQYF
TRBV18	14	.	TRBJ2-7	TRBD2	TGTGCCAGCTCCACGTTTAGCGGGAATCTCGAGCAGTACTTC	CASSTFSGNLEQYF
TRBV5-1	11	.	TRBJ2-5	.	TGCGCCAGCGGGCAGGAAGAGACCCAGTACTTC	CASGQEETQYF
TRBV7-2	16	once	TRBJ1-1	.	TGTGCCAGCAGCTTAGTCGGGGGGGATCTGAACACTGAAGCTTTCTTT	CASSLVGGDLNTEAFF
TRBV5-1	15	.	TRBJ2-3	TRBD2	TGCGCCAGCAGATCAAAGCGGGAGTTCGCAGATACGCAGTATTTT	CASRSKREFADTQYF
TRBV2	15	.	TRBJ1-5	.	TGTGCCAGCAGGTTGGGGACGTGGAGCAATCAGCCCCAGCATTTT	CASRLGTWSNQPQHF
TRBV7-2	14	.	TRBJ2-7	.	TGTGCCAGCAGCTTAAAGCCGGAGGCCTACGAGCAGTACTTC	CASSLKPEAYEQYF
TRBV5-5	17	many	TRBJ1-2	TRBD1	TGTGCCAGCAGCCGCGCAGACCTGGACAGGGTTGGCTATGGCTACACCTTC	CASSRADLDRVGYGYTF
TRBV5-4	13	many	TRBJ2-3	.	TGTGCCAGCAGCTCCTCAAACACAGATACGCAGTATTTT	CASSSSNTDTQYF
TRBV5-1	13	few	TRBJ2-5	TRBD1	TGCGCCAGCAGCGACAGGGTCCGCGAGACCCAGTACTTC	CASSDRVRETQYF
TRBV5-1	17	.	TRBJ2-6	TRBD1	TGCGCCAGCAGCTTGAGGACAGGGAGCTCTGGGGCCAACGTCCTGACTTTC	CASSLRTGSSGANVLTF
TRBV5-1	15	.	TRBJ2-1	TRBD2	TGCGCCAGCAGACAAAGCGGGAGCTCCTACAATGAGCAGTTCTTC	CASRQSGSSYNEQFF
TRBV28	11	once	TRBJ1-1	.	TGTGCCAGCAGAGAGAACACTGAAGCTTTCTTT	CASRENTEAFF
TRBV7-9	15	.	TRBJ2-1	TRBD2	TGTGCCAGCAGTTTAAGAGCGGGAGCCTACAATGAGCAGTTCTTC	CASSLRAGAYNEQFF
TRBV28	14	.	TRBJ2-7	TRBD1	TGTGCCAGCAGGCCGGGACAGGGCCCCTACGAGCAGTACTTC	CASRPGQGPYEQYF
TRBV10-3	15	.	TRBJ2-5	TRBD1	TGTGCCATCAGTGAGAAGGACAGGGGACGAGAGACCCAGTACTTC	CAISEKDRGRETQYF
TRBV5-5	15	.	TRBJ1-2	.	TGTGCCAGCAGCCCCAGCGAGACAGTCGACTATGGCTACACCTTC	CASSPSETVDYGYTF
TRBV25-1	13	few	TRBJ1-1	.	TGTGCCAGCTGCGAGGGCGAAAGCACTGAAGCTTTCTTT	CASCEGESTEAFF
TRBV5-1	13	few	TRBJ2-2	.	TGCGCCAGCAGCTTGGTGGAGACCGGGGAGCTGTTTTTT	CASSLVETGELFF
TRBV5-1	11	once	TRBJ2-7	.	TGCGCCAGCAGCCTCGGGTACGAGCAGTACTTC	CASSLGYEQYF
TRBV2	16	.	TRBJ2-2	TRBD2	TGTGCCTTCCAGACTAGCGGGAGGGCCTACTCCGGGGAGCTGTTTTTT	CAFQTSGRAYSGELFF
TRBV9	11	.	TRBJ1-2	.	TGTGCCAGCAGGCGAGGCTATGGCTACACCTTC	CASRRGYGYTF
TRBV28	16	once	TRBJ1-2	.	TGTGCCAGCAGTTCCCCAGGACGGGTTCCTAACTATGGCTACACCTTC	CASSSPGRVPNYGYTF
TRBV19	15	.	TRBJ2-2	.	TGTGCCAGTAAAACAGGCGGATCGAACACCGGGGAGCTGTTTTTT	CASKTGGSNTGELFF
TRBV6-1	12	.	TRBJ2-2	TRBD2	TGTGCCATACATAGCGGGATCGGGGAGCTGTTTTTT	CAIHSGIGELFF
TRBV9	15	.	TRBJ2-5	TRBD2	TGTGCCAGCAGCGCCCGACTAGCGGAACTTAAGACCCAGTACTTC	CASSARLAELKTQYF
TRBV5-1	15	.	TRBJ2-3	TRBD2	TGCGCCACCAGGGGACCGGGACTAGCAACAGATACGCAGTATTTT	CATRGPGLATDTQYF
TRBV30	18	few	TRBJ1-2	TRBD1	TGTGCCTGGATAGGGAGCTCGGCAGGGGGCGCTTTGGGCTATGGCTACACCTTC	CAWIGSSAGGALGYGYTF
TRBV6-1	14	.	TRBJ2-3	TRBD2	TGTGCCGGGAGACTAGCGGGAGTACGAGATACGCAGTATTTT	CAGRLAGVRDTQYF
TRBV7-9	14	.	TRBJ2-1	.	TGTGCCAGCAGCTTAAGCGCAACCGACAATGAGCAGTTCTTC	CASSLSATDNEQFF